The clone carrying this T cell receptor beta chain was counted between two and nine times. Its target is unknown. Trimming shortened V by 0 bases and J by 3 bases, and 9 bases separated the two germline ends. This CDR3 contains 14 residues. The germline gives CDR1 SGHRS, CDR2 YFSETQ. The entry originates in a study of T cells after yellow fever vaccination. Study results and limitations: Although most clonotypes did not, a small share appeared in both CD4 and CD8 compartments. Primary-vaccination clones mostly resurfaced post-booster (around 95% CD4, roughly 87% CD8).

5'RACE template switching added a universal primer site and UMIs to TCR cDNA. Using its own MiXCR run on the 5' RACE reads, TCRdb lists one record per CDR3 protein. The table includes 50,000 or so distinct CDR3 sequences, roughly 7.4% detected once. Specimen: CD8+ T cells sorted from PBMCs, collected on the day of the first yellow fever vaccination. The chain employs TRBV5-1 and TRBJ1-1; maybe TRBD1 (5 bases). The sequence was collected from a man younger than 35 who received the YFV17D yellow fever vaccine. DNA of the CDR3: TGCGCCAGCAGCTTGGTCAGGGTGGACACTGAAGCTTTCTTT. Protein product: CASSLVRVDTEAFF.